Sequencing of this T cell receptor (beta chain) was carried out in a study of T cells in women clearing cervical HPV infection. Repertoires were generated with immunoSEQ multiplex PCR, while TCRdb's copy carries only in-frame clones and drops some. The repertoire table contains some 26,000 clones. The source material was blood buffy coat. This TCR came from a woman aged 18-70 years with a cervical HPV16 infection that either progressed to CIN3+ or cleared (not recorded which).

CDR3 in amino acids: CSARDGGQGDNSPLFF. CDR3 bases read: TGCAGTGCTAGAGATGGAGGACAGGGTGATAATTCACCG. J is TRBJ2-2 and V is TRBV20-1; TRBD1 matches 8 bases. The read falls 3 residues short of the CDR3 end, and the missing part is taken from the germline J gene. Germline V gene sequence: CDR1 DFQATT, CDR2 SNEGSKA (reference sequence). CDR3 length: 16 amino acids.